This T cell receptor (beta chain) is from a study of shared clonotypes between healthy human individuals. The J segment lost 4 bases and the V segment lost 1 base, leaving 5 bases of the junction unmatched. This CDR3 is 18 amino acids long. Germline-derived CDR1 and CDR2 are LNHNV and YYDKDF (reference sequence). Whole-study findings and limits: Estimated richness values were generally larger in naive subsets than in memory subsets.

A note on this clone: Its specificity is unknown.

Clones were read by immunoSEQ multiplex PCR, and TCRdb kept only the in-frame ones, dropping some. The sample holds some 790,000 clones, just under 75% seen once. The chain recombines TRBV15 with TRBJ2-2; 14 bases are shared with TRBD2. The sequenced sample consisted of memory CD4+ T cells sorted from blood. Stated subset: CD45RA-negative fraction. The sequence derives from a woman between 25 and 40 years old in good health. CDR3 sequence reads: CATSRVGLAGERTGELFF. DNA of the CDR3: TGTGCCACCAGCAGAGTGGGACTAGCGGGAGAACGCACCGGGGAGCTGTTTTTT.